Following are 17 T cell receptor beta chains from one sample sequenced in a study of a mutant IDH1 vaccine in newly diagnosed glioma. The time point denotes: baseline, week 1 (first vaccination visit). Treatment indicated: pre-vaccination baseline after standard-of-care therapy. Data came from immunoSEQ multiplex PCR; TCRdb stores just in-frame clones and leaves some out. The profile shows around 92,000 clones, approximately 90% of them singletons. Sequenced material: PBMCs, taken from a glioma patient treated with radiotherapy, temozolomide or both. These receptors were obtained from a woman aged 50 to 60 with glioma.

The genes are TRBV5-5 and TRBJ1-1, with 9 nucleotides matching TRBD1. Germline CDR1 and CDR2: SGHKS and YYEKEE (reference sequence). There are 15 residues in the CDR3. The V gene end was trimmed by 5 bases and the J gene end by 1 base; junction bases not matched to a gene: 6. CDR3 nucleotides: TGTGCCAGCAGTTTTACAGGGGGCACGAACACTGAAGCTTTCTTT. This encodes CASSFTGGTNTEAFF.

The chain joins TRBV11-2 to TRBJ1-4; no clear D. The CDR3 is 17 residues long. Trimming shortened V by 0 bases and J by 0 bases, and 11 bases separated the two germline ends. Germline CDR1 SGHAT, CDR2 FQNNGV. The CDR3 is CASSLDLMGATNEKLFF. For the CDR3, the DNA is TGTGCCAGCAGCTTAGACCTGATGGGTGCAACTAATGAAAAACTGTTTTTT.

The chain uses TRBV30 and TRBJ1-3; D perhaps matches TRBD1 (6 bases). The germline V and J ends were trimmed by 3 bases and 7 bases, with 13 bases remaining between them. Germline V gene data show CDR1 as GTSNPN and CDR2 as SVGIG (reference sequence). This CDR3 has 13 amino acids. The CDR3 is CAWRHRVKNTIYF. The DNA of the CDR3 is TGTGCCTGGAGGCACAGGGTCAAGAACACCATATATTTT.

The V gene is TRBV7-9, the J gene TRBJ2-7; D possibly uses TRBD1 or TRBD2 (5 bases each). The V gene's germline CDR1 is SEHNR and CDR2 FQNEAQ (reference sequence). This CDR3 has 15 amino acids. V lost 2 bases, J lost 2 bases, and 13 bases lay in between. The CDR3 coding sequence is TGTGCCAGCAGCTTACGCCGGGACGGTCCCTACGAGCAGTACTTC. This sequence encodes CASSLRRDGPYEQYF.

CDR3 sequence: CASSRQDINQPQHF. CDR3 nucleotides: TGTGCCAGCAGTCGACAGGACATCAATCAGCCCCAGCATTTT. The chain combines TRBV28 with TRBJ1-5, with D possibly matching TRBD1 (6 bases). CDR3 length: 14 residues. V gave up 5 bases and J gave up 3 bases, with 11 bases separating them. Germline CDR1 MDHEN, CDR2 SYDVKM.

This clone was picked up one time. Here the CDR3 DNA reads TGTGCCAGCGCAAGCCTACAGGGGCGGGAGGAAAAACTGTTTTTT. This translates into CASASLQGREEKLFF. The V gene is TRBV19, the J gene TRBJ1-4, with TRBD1 matching 7 bases. Germline lookup yields CDR1 LNHDA and CDR2 SQIVND (reference sequence). The CDR3 totals 15 residues. Losses at the gene ends were 9 bases for V and 8 bases for J; bases not matched to a gene: 15.

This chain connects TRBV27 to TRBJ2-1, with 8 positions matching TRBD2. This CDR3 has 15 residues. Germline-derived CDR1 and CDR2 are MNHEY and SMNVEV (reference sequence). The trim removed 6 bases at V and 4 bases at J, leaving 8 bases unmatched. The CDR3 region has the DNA TGTGCCAGCAGGTGGGGGGGACTAGTTTACAATGAGCAGTTCTTC. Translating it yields CASRWGGLVYNEQFF.

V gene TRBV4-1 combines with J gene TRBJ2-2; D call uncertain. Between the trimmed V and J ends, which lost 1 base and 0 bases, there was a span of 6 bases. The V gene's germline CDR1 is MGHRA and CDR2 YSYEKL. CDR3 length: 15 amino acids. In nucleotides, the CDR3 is TGCGCCAGCAGCCAAGGGCGTTCGAACACCGGGGAGCTGTTTTTT. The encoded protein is CASSQGRSNTGELFF.

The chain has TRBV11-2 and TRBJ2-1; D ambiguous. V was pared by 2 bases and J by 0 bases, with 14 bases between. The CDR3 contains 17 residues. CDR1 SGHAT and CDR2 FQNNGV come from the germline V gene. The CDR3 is CASSLTRQFHSYNEQFF. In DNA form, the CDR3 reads TGTGCCAGCAGCTTAACTCGGCAGTTCCACTCCTACAATGAGCAGTTCTTC.

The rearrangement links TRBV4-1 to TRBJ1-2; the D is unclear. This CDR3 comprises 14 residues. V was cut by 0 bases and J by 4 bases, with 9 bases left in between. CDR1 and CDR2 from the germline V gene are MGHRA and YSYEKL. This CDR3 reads CASSQDQQIYGYTF. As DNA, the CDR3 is TGCGCCAGCAGCCAAGATCAACAGATCTATGGCTACACCTTC.

CDR3 loop: CASRQGAFSPLHF. The CDR3 DNA follows: TGTGCCAGCAGACAGGGGGCATTTTCACCCCTCCACTTT. The V call is TRBV6-5, the J call TRBJ1-6; 9 positions agree with TRBD1. V trimming: 6 bases; J trimming: 9 bases; junction bases outside the gene matches: 3. CDR1 and CDR2 from the germline V gene are MNHEY and SVGAGI. This CDR3 contains 13 residues.

The CDR3 loop reads CAISGGLAGSTDTQYF. CDR3 bases: TGTGCCATCAGTGGGGGACTAGCGGGAAGCACAGATACGCAGTATTTT. The genes are TRBV10-3 and TRBJ2-3; 13 nucleotides line up with TRBD2. Germline lookup yields CDR1 ENHRY and CDR2 SYGVKD. V dropped 4 bases and J dropped 0; count of bases not matched to a gene: 1. The CDR3 length is 16 residues.

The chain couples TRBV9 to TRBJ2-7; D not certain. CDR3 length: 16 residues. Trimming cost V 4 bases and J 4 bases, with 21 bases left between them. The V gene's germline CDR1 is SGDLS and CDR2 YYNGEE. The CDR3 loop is CASSPPRSTGRYEQYF. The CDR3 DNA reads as TGTGCCAGCAGCCCGCCGAGGTCCACCGGTCGTTACGAGCAGTACTTC.

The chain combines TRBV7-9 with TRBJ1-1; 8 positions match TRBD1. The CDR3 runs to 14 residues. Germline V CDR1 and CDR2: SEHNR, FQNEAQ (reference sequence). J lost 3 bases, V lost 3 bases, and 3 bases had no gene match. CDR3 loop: CASSFQGAYTEAFF. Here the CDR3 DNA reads TGTGCCAGCAGCTTCCAGGGGGCCTACACTGAAGCTTTCTTT.

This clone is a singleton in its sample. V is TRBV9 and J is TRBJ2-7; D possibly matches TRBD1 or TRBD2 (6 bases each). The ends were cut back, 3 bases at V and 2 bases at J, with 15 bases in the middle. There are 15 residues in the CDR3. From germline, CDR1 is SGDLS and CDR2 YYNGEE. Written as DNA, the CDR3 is TGTGCCAGCAGCGCCGAAAACAGGGAGGCCTACGAGCAGTACTTC. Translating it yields CASSAENREAYEQYF. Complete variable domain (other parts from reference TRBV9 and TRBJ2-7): DSGVTQTPKHLITATGQRVTLRCSPRSGDLSVYWYQQSLDQGLQFLIQYYNGEERAKGNILERFSAQQFPDLHSELNLSSLELGDSALYFCASSAENREAYEQYFGPGTRLTVT.

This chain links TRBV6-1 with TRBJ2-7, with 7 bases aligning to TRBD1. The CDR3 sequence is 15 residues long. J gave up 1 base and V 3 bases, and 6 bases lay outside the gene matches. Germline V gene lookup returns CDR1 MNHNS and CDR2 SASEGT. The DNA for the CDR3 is TGTGCCAGCAGTGAGGCTAGGACAGGATCCTACGAGCAGTACTTC. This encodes CASSEARTGSYEQYF.

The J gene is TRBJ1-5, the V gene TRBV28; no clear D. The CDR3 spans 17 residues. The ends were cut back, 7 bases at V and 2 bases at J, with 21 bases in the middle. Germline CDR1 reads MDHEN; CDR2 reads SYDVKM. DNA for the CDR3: TGTGCCAGCACCCAAAAACGGCACGGGCGCGGCAATCAGCCCCAGCATTTT. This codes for CASTQKRHGRGNQPQHF.